What follows are 8 T cell receptor beta chains derived from one specimen sequenced in a study of T cell changes during pregnancy in multiple sclerosis. Libraries were prepared by immunoSEQ multiplex PCR; TCRdb keeps only in-frame clonotypes and omits some of them. This table holds around 100,000 clones, about nine tenths found once. The specimen was peripheral blood, collected in the second trimester of pregnancy. The receptor source for this set is a female donor with multiple sclerosis, enrolled in a pregnancy study.

The genes are TRBV28 and TRBJ1-1; D not resolved. This CDR3 comprises 14 residues. Trimming removed 7 bases from V and 1 base from J, with 13 bases in between. Germline V gene sequence: CDR1 MDHEN, CDR2 SYDVKM. CDR3 region: CASTEGRQNTEAFF. The CDR3 region has the DNA TGTGCCAGCACCGAAGGCAGACAGAACACTGAAGCTTTCTTT.

V is TRBV5-1 and J is TRBJ1-4; 8 nucleotides line up with TRBD1. The V gene's germline CDR1 is SGHRS and CDR2 YFSETQ. Trimming cost V 2 bases and J 3 bases; bases outside gene matches: 9. There are 17 residues in the CDR3. The CDR3 sequence: CASSLGQGVGSNEKLFF. Written as DNA, the CDR3 is TGCGCCAGCAGCTTAGGACAGGGTGTAGGCTCTAATGAAAAACTGTTTTTT. Based on the CDR3 plus reference TRBV5-1 and TRBJ1-4, the full variable domain is KAGVTQTPRYLIKTRGQQVTLSCSPISGHRSVSWYQQTPGQGLQFLFEYFSETQRNKGNFPGRFSGRQFSNSRSEMNVSTLELGDSALYLCASSLGQGVGSNEKLFFGSGTQLSVL.

The chain combines TRBV5-1 with TRBJ2-1, with 15 positions matching TRBD2. V gave up 1 base and J gave up 4 bases; unmatched junction bases: 15. The germline CDR1 and CDR2 sequences are SGHRS and YFSETQ. The length of the CDR3 is 21 residues. The CDR3 sequence: CASSLMVGQGTSGRKYNEQFF. CDR3 coding DNA: TGCGCCAGCAGCTTGATGGTGGGACAGGGGACTAGCGGGAGGAAATACAATGAGCAGTTCTTC.

The chain has TRBV6-5 and TRBJ2-7, with 7 nucleotides matching TRBD2. The CDR3 runs to 14 residues. The trim removed 6 bases at V and 5 bases at J, leaving 10 bases unmatched. From germline, CDR1 is MNHEY and CDR2 SVGAGI. CDR3 sequence: CASRRAGNPHEQYF. CDR3 bases: TGTGCCAGCAGAAGAGCGGGAAACCCTCACGAGCAGTACTTC.

This clone is a singleton in its sample. The chain links TRBV4-1 to TRBJ2-1, with TRBD2 as a possible D gene (6 bases). This CDR3 has 18 amino acids. The germline CDR1 and CDR2 sequences are MGHRA and YSYEKL. Trimming took off 4 bases at V and 0 bases at J, with 19 bases between the two ends. Here the CDR3 DNA reads TGCGCCAGCAGCCTCTCACGCGGGGAGAGGAGCTCCTACAATGAGCAGTTCTTC. Translating it yields CASSLSRGERSSYNEQFF.

The chain uses TRBV19 and TRBJ1-1; 10 nucleotides match TRBD1. Trimming removed 7 bases from V and 7 bases from J; junction bases left unmatched: 9. From germline, CDR1 is LNHDA and CDR2 SQIVND (reference sequence). The CDR3 extends over 14 amino acids. CDR3 in DNA: TGTGCCAGTACCATGGGACAGGGGAGCGATGAAGCTTTCTTT. Encoded protein: CASTMGQGSDEAFF.

The V and J genes are TRBV7-2 and TRBJ2-3; perhaps TRBD2 as D (6 bases). This CDR3 is 14 amino acids long. V was cut by 5 bases and J by 2 bases, with 11 bases left in between. Germline CDR1 SGHTA, CDR2 FQGNSA. CDR3 amino acids: CASSPTRDTDTQYF. The CDR3 nucleotides are TGTGCCAGCAGCCCGACTAGGGACACAGATACGCAGTATTTT.

The rearrangement uses TRBV7-3 and TRBJ2-7; 9 bases map to TRBD2. The ends lost 4 bases at V and 0 bases at J; junction bases unmatched: 1. This CDR3 is 14 amino acids long. Germline-derived CDR1 and CDR2 are SGHTA and FQGTGA. In nucleotides, the CDR3 is TGTGCCAGCAGCTCTAGCGGGAACTCCTACGAGCAGTACTTC. This encodes CASSSSGNSYEQYF. Full variable domain (rest looked up from reference TRBV7-3 and TRBJ2-7): GAGVSQTPSNKVTEKGKYVELRCDPISGHTALYWYRQSLGQGPEFLIYFQGTGAADDSGLPNDRFFAVRPEGSVSTLKIQRTERGDSAVYLCASSSSGNSYEQYFGPGTRLTVT.